The 25 T cell receptor beta chains given below trace back to one sample, sequenced in a study of identical twins. TCRdb re-called the 5' RACE reads with MiXCR, one entry per CDR3 protein. The sample has 200,000 or so distinct CDR3 sequences, approximately 15% seen once; the top ten hold 40% to 45%. This sample was also put to use in a study of T cells expressing NK-cell markers.

Input material: CD8+ T cells sorted from blood. The receptors shown here come from a woman aged 18-30 years in good health.

This clonotype has ten or more counts. V is TRBV25-1 and J is TRBJ1-1; D remains unclear. This CDR3 is 14 amino acids long. The germline CDR1 and CDR2 sequences are MGHDK and SYGVNS. The V gene lost 3 bases and the J gene lost 0 bases, with 8 bases spanning the gap. The CDR3 sequence: CASSERGMNTEAFF. The CDR3 DNA follows: TGTGCCAGCAGTGAGAGAGGGATGAACACTGAAGCTTTCTTT. Based on the CDR3 plus reference TRBV25-1 and TRBJ1-1, the full variable domain is EADIYQTPRYLVIGTGKKITLECSQTMGHDKMYWYQQDPGMELHLIHYSYGVNSTEKGDLSSESTVSRIRTEHFPLTLESARPSHTSQYLCASSERGMNTEAFFGQGTRLTVV.

In this sample, this clonotype turned up a few times. The junction does not match germline at one end; this may be a read error. The rearrangement links TRBV7-9 to TRBJ2-5; maybe TRBD2 (6 bases). The CDR3 spans 13 residues. Germline lookup yields CDR1 SEHNR and CDR2 FQNEAQ (reference sequence). The CDR3 coding sequence is TGTGCCAGCAGATTAGGAGGGATTGAGACCCAGTACTTC. This sequence encodes CASRLGGIETQYF.

The V gene is TRBV7-6, the J gene TRBJ2-1, with D hard to call. Trimming pared 5 bases from V and 7 bases from J, leaving 9 bases between. Per the germline V gene, CDR1 is SGHVS and CDR2 is FNYEAQ. The CDR3 consists of 12 residues. The CDR3 DNA reads as TGTGCCAGCAGCCCGGAGAAGAATGAGCAGTTCTTC. It translates to CASSPEKNEQFF. Variable domain in full (rest from reference TRBV7-6 and TRBJ2-1): GAGVSQSPRYKVTKRGQDVALRCDPISGHVSLYWYRQALGQGPEFLTYFNYEAQQDKSGLPNDRFSAERPEGSISTLTIQRTEQRDSAMYRCASSPEKNEQFFGPGTRLTVL.

The J gene is TRBJ2-7, the V gene TRBV7-9; TRBD1 matches 7 bases. This CDR3 spans 13 amino acids. V lost 8 bases to trimming and J lost 8 bases; unmatched junction nucleotides: 12. Germline lookup yields CDR1 SEHNR and CDR2 FQNEAQ (reference sequence). The CDR3 loop reads CASRQGSEVKQYF. The CDR3 coding sequence is TGTGCCAGCCGACAGGGTTCGGAAGTCAAGCAGTACTTC.

This clonotype has a handful of counts. The chain employs TRBV20-1 and TRBJ2-7; 7 nucleotides align to TRBD2. This CDR3 has 15 residues. The V segment lost 1 base and the J segment 0 bases; nucleotides outside the gene matches: 6. CDR1 DFQATT and CDR2 SNEGSKA come from the germline V gene (reference sequence). CDR3 residues: CSARGVGRNSYEQYF. The DNA for the CDR3 is TGCAGTGCTAGAGGGGTCGGGAGGAACTCCTACGAGCAGTACTTC.

This clonotype came up a few times. This chain uses TRBV30 with TRBJ2-7; D is unresolved. Trimming took 3 bases from V and 1 from J, leaving 19 bases between them. Germline loops: CDR1 GTSNPN, CDR2 SVGIG (reference sequence). The CDR3 spans 16 residues. DNA of the CDR3: TGTGCCTGGAGCTTCAGCTCGACTCCGGCTTCCTACGAGCAGTACTTC. Encoded protein: CAWSFSSTPASYEQYF.

In this sample, this clonotype turned up many times. This chain connects TRBV29-1 to TRBJ2-7, with D perhaps given as TRBD1 or TRBD2 (5 bases each). This CDR3 is built from 17 residues. The germline V gene has CDR1 SQVTM and CDR2 ANQGSEA. Trimming shortened V by 7 bases and J by 0 bases, and 25 bases separated the two germline ends. CDR3: CSAYMAGTNAPSYEQYF. CDR3 sequence (DNA): TGCAGCGCGTATATGGCAGGGACCAATGCCCCCTCCTACGAGCAGTACTTC.

This rearrangement joins TRBV24-1 to TRBJ2-1; D ambiguous. V was clipped by 7 bases and J by 7 bases, with 16 bases between them. This CDR3 spans 14 amino acids. Germline CDR1 reads KGHDR; CDR2 reads SFDVKD. The CDR3 coding sequence is TGTGCCACCAGCCCCGGATCCTTTGATAATGAGCAGTTCTTC. Translated, it gives CATSPGSFDNEQFF.

The chain carries TRBV2 and TRBJ1-5; possible D gene TRBD1, 5 bases. Trimming took 7 bases from V and 4 from J, leaving 11 bases between them. Germline V CDR1 and CDR2: SNHLY, FYNNEI. The CDR3 sequence is 13 residues long. The CDR3 nucleotides read TGTGCCAGCATTCAACAGGCTAATCAGCCCCAGCATTTT. Residues: CASIQQANQPQHF. Full variable domain (outside the CDR3, taken from reference TRBV2 and TRBJ1-5): EPEVTQTPSHQVTQMGQEVILRCVPISNHLYFYWYRQILGQKVEFLVSFYNNEISEKSEIFDDQFSVERPDGSNFTLKIRSTKLEDSAMYFCASIQQANQPQHFGDGTRLSIL.

The CDR3 reads CAISTGLGFYEQYF. CDR3 bases: TGTGCCATCAGTACTGGACTAGGATTCTACGAGCAGTACTTC. This sequence joins TRBV10-3 and TRBJ2-7, with TRBD2 matching 7 bases. Germline assignment: CDR1 ENHRY and CDR2 SYGVKD. CDR3 size: 14 residues. Losses at the gene ends were 5 bases for V and 3 bases for J; bases not matched to a gene: 7.

The sample holds a few counts of this clonotype. This chain connects TRBV29-1 to TRBJ2-1; TRBD1 might be the D (5 bases). From germline, CDR1 is SQVTM and CDR2 ANQGSEA. Trimming cost V 4 bases and J 3 bases, with 13 bases left between them. CDR3 size: 14 residues. The CDR3 loop reads CSVVASDNYNEQFF. In DNA form, the CDR3 reads TGCAGCGTTGTAGCATCGGACAACTACAATGAGCAGTTCTTC.

This clonotype was counted between two and nine times. V usage is TRBV28 and J usage is TRBJ2-7; TRBD2 aligns across 7 bases. The CDR3 sequence is 16 residues long. The germline V gene encodes CDR1 MDHEN and CDR2 SYDVKM. Trimming at V came to 4 bases and at J to 0 bases, leaving 9 bases not matched to a gene. CDR3 DNA sequence: TGTGCCAGCAGTTGGATTCGGGGGGTTGACTCCTACGAGCAGTACTTC. This codes for CASSWIRGVDSYEQYF. The full variable domain, completed using reference TRBV28 and TRBJ2-7, is DVKVTQSSRYLVKRTGEKVFLECVQDMDHENMFWYRQDPGLGLRLIYFSYDVKMKEKGDIPEGYSVSREKKERFSLILESASTNQTSMYLCASSWIRGVDSYEQYFGPGTRLTVT.

V usage is TRBV6-5 and J usage is TRBJ2-7, with unresolved D. Trimming removed 2 bases from V and 6 bases from J, with 14 bases in between. From germline, CDR1 is MNHEY and CDR2 SVGAGI. CDR3 size: 14 residues. The CDR3 reads CASSYEGRQGEQYF. As DNA, the CDR3 is TGTGCCAGCAGTTACGAAGGTCGGCAAGGCGAGCAGTACTTC.

The CDR3 bases are TGTGCCAGCAGCACTAGCGGGAGTCCGGTGATAGACATTCAGTACTTC. Residues: CASSTSGSPVIDIQYF. This chain uses TRBV9 with TRBJ2-4; 11 bases are a match to TRBD2. Germline CDR1 is SGDLS and CDR2 is YYNGEE. CDR3 length: 16 amino acids. V shed 4 bases, J shed 8 bases, and the junction held 11 bases outside the gene matches.

At least ten counts were recorded for this clonotype. This chain joins TRBV11-2 and TRBJ1-1; D gene unclear. The CDR3 loop spans 15 amino acids. The germline CDR1 and CDR2 sequences are SGHAT and FQNNGV. Trimming left V 1 base short and J 1 base short, with 10 bases between. CDR3 nucleotide sequence: TGTGCCAGCAGCTTAGTGTCCAGCCCGAACACTGAAGCTTTCTTT. Protein: CASSLVSSPNTEAFF.

This clonotype was seen a few times. The rearrangement joins TRBV29-1 to TRBJ1-2, with D uncertain. The CDR3 sequence is 12 residues long. From germline, CDR1 is SQVTM and CDR2 ANQGSEA. Trimming pared 3 bases from V and 4 bases from J, leaving 9 bases between. The CDR3 DNA is TGCAGCGTTGATGTTGAGGGCTATGGCTACACCTTC. Residues: CSVDVEGYGYTF.

This sequence joins TRBV5-1 and TRBJ2-1; 9 bases match TRBD1. This CDR3 region has 20 residues. The V and J ends lost 3 bases and 0 bases, in that order; junction bases with no gene match: 16. The germline gives CDR1 SGHRS, CDR2 YFSETQ. CDR3 bases: TGCGCCAGCAGCTCGACAGGGGGACGCCCGCGGGTAGACTCCTACAATGAGCAGTTCTTC. This codes for CASSSTGGRPRVDSYNEQFF.

This chain joins TRBV20-1 and TRBJ2-1; 7 positions agree with TRBD2. Germline CDR1 and CDR2: DFQATT and SNEGSKA (reference sequence). The CDR3 consists of 13 residues. The CDR3 here is CRLGTTNYNEQFF. In nucleotides, the CDR3 is TGCAGACTGGGGACTACCAACTACAATGAGCAGTTCTTC.

The chain has TRBV5-1 and TRBJ2-7; no clear D. Trimming left V 6 bases short and J 1 base short, with 5 bases between. CDR3 size: 11 residues. Germline assignment: CDR1 SGHRS and CDR2 YFSETQ. Here the CDR3 DNA reads TGCGCCAGCAAGGTGTCCTACGAGCAGTACTTC. Its translation: CASKVSYEQYF.

The rearrangement joins TRBV19 to TRBJ2-5; D is unclear. The V end lost 6 bases, the J end lost 1 base, and 12 bases lay between the germline ends. Germline V gene sequence: CDR1 LNHDA, CDR2 SQIVND (reference sequence). This CDR3 region has 14 residues. CDR3 loop: CASRNRATQETQYF. The CDR3 nucleotides are TGTGCCAGTAGAAACCGGGCCACCCAAGAGACCCAGTACTTC. Filled out from reference TRBV19 and TRBJ2-5, the complete variable domain reads DGGITQSPKYLFRKEGQNVTLSCEQNLNHDAMYWYRQDPGQGLRLIYYSQIVNDFQKGDIAEGYSVSREKKESFPLTVTSAQKNPTAFYLCASRNRATQETQYFGPGTRLLVL.

The V gene is TRBV7-6, the J gene TRBJ2-7, with 11 bases matching TRBD2. V was clipped by 5 bases and J by 1 base; unmatched bases: 7. This CDR3 has 16 residues. Germline V gene data show CDR1 as SGHVS and CDR2 as FNYEAQ. This chain's CDR3 is CASSPRSGGESYEQYF. The CDR3, as DNA: TGTGCCAGCAGCCCCCGTAGCGGGGGGGAATCCTACGAGCAGTACTTC.

The CDR3 loop reads CASSLSIGPKNTEAFF. CDR3 coding DNA: TGTGCCAGCAGTTTATCGATTGGACCGAAGAACACTGAAGCTTTCTTT. The chain is built from TRBV27 and TRBJ1-1; D is ambiguous. Germline V gives CDR1 MNHEY, CDR2 SMNVEV (reference sequence). This CDR3 comprises 16 residues. Trimming took 0 bases from V and 1 from J, leaving 12 bases between them.

This clonotype was seen a few times. The CDR3 DNA reads as TGTGCCAGCAGCTTATCCCCAGCAACGTCCACAGATACGCAGTATTTT. Translation: CASSLSPATSTDTQYF. The genes are TRBV7-2 and TRBJ2-3; D gene unclear. The CDR3 sequence is 16 residues long. CDR1 is SGHTA and CDR2 is FQGNSA in the germline V gene. V was cut by 2 bases and J by 2 bases, with 14 bases left in between.

The chain carries TRBV12-3 or TRBV12-4 and TRBJ1-2; no definite D call. The CDR3 consists of 13 residues. The V and J ends lost 2 bases and 5 bases respectively, with 9 bases between them. The CDR3 DNA sequence: TGTGCCAGCAGTTTATCGGGGTATTATGGCTACACCTTC. Translating gives CASSLSGYYGYTF.

The chain is built from TRBV11-2 and TRBJ2-7, with D possibly being TRBD1 (6 bases). CDR1 is SGHAT and CDR2 is FQNNGV in the germline V gene. This CDR3 spans 16 amino acids. With 5 bases removed from V and 5 bases from J, the gap between germline ends came to 22 bases. CDR3 coding DNA: TGTGCCAGCAGCGGCAGGGGCCGACCTCCCCTTGACGAGCAGTACTTC. Amino acid sequence: CASSGRGRPPLDEQYF.